This TCR beta chain was profiled in a study of cytomegalovirus exposure and HLA in healthy donors. Study observations and caveats: A later analysis, which compared TCR beta chains of equal frequency, found the HLA-associated ones more clonally expanded. Cytomegalovirus status was reportedly diagnosed by the classifier with high sensitivity and specificity. TCR beta V segments were, for the most part, productive about 87% or about 30% of the time in an earlier analysis.

Primers for the PCR totalled 60 Vbeta and 13 Jbeta. The table came from immunoSEQ multiplex PCR; TCRdb's copy has only in-frame clones and leaves some out. Here the sample spans approximately 120,000 clones, around 80% being singletons. As for this clone: The antigen remains undetermined.

Looked up from germline, CDR1 is MGHRA and CDR2 is YSYEKL. The CDR3 sequence is 15 residues long. V gave up 3 bases and J gave up 1 base, with 13 bases separating them. Sequenced input: PBMCs. The TCR sequence derives from a woman aged 25-40 years in good health and CMV-seronegative. J is TRBJ2-7 and V is TRBV4-1, with D maybe TRBD2 (5 bases). CDR3 region: CASSHLPGESYEQYF. The CDR3 DNA reads TGCGCCAGCAGCCACCTCCCCGGGGAGTCCTACGAGCAGTACTTC.